The clone carrying this T cell receptor (beta chain) was counted a few times. Its antigen remains unknown. The entry originates in a study of post-analysis software for immune sequencing data. Study-level results: TRBV segments more frequent in patients than in controls numbered roughly five and included TRBV5-6, TRBV5-1 and TRBV20-1.

Presence of unique molecular identifiers characterized the TCR beta cDNA libraries. TCRdb reprocessed the PCR reads with MiXCR, giving one entry per CDR3 protein. The sample holds about 810,000 distinct CDR3 sequences, around 50% seen once. CDR3 length: 12 amino acids. Germline V gene lookup returns CDR1 LGHDT and CDR2 YNNKEL (reference sequence). The V end was cut by 5 bases, the J end by 10 bases, with 12 bases between. This chain joins TRBV3-1 and TRBJ2-1; perhaps TRBD2 as D (6 bases). This TCR came from a girl between 5 and 17 years old with multiple sclerosis. Sequenced: blood. The chain's CDR3 is CASSRVGGEQFF. DNA for the CDR3: TGTGCCAGCAGCAGAGTCGGGGGAGAGCAGTTCTTC.